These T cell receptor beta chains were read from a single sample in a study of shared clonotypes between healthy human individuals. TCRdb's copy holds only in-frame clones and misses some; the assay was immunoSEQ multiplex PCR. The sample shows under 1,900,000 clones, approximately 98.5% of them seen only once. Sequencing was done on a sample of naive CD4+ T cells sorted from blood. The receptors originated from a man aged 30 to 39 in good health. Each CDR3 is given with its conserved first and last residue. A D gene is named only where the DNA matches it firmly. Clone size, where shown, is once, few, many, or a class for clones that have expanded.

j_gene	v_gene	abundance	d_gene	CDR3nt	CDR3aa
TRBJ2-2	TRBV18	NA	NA	TGTGCCAGCTCACCCAGGGTCGGGGAGCTGTTTTTT	CASSPRVGELFF
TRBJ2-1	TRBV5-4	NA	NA	TGTGCCAGCAGCCTTCCGGGGGGCGGGAGTTACAATGAGCAGTTCTTC	CASSLPGGGSYNEQFF
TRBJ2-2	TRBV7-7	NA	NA	TGTGCCAGCAGCTTGGGTCTAGCGTCCGGGGAGCTGTTTTTT	CASSLGLASGELFF
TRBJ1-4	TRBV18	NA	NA	TGTGCCAGCTCACCACCTGGGACGTGGAATGAAAAACTGTTTTTT	CASSPPGTWNEKLFF
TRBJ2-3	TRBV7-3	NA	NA	TGTGCCAGCAGCTTAAGAAGCGGGCGGGGAATAGATACGCAGTATTTT	CASSLRSGRGIDTQYF
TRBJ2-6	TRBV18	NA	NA	TGTGCCAGCTCACCACTAGTCACGGCCGAAAAGTACTCTGGGGCCAACGTCCTGACTTTC	CASSPLVTAEKYSGANVLTF
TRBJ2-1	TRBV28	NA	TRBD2	TGTGCCAGCAGACTGAAACTAGCGGGTATTTACAATGAGCAGTTCTTC	CASRLKLAGIYNEQFF
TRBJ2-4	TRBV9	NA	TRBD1	TGTGCCAGCAGCTCTAACCACTGGACAGGTGGTGACATTCAGTACTTC	CASSSNHWTGGDIQYF
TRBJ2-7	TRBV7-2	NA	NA	TGTGCCAGCAGCTTAGATCGGGGTTTCTACGAGCAGTACTTC	CASSLDRGFYEQYF
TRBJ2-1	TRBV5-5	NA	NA	TGTGCCAGCAGCTTCGGGTCGCCTGGGGGGAATGAGCAGTTCTTC	CASSFGSPGGNEQFF
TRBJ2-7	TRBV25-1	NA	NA	TGTGCCAGCAGTGGAGGTGCATTCGGGCAGTACTTC	CASSGGAFGQYF
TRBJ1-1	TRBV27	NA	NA	TGTGCCAGCAGTCCGACCTGGGGGGCTGAAGCTTTCTTT	CASSPTWGAEAFF
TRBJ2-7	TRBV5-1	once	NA	TGCGCCAGCAGCCCCCGACGGGACTCTAAGGGGGTGTACGAGCAGTACTTC	CASSPRRDSKGVYEQYF
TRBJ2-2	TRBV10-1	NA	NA	TGCGCCAGCAGGCCAGGGGTAGTCGGGGAGCTGTTTTTT	CASRPGVVGELFF
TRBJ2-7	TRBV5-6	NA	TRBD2	TGTGCCAGCAGCGTGGGACTAGCGGGAACCGAGCAGTACTTC	CASSVGLAGTEQYF
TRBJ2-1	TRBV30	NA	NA	TGTGCCTGGACCCTAAGTAGAAGAACCAATGAGCAGTTCTTC	CAWTLSRRTNEQFF
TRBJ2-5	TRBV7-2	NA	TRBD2	TGTGCCAGCAGCTTACGGGGGGGTGAGACCCAGTACTTC	CASSLRGGETQYF
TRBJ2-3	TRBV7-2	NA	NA	TGTGCCAGCAGCTTGCGACAGGCCAGCACAGATACGCAGTATTTT	CASSLRQASTDTQYF
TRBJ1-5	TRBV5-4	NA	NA	TGTGCCAGCAGCCTGGGGTGGGGGCAGCCCCAGCATTTT	CASSLGWGQPQHF
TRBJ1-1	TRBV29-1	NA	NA	TGCAGCGCGCAGGGGAGGAACACTGAAGCTTTCTTT	CSAQGRNTEAFF
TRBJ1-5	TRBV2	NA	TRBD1	TGTGCCAGCAGCGCGTCGGGCGACAGGGTCGGAGATCAGCCCCAGCATTTT	CASSASGDRVGDQPQHF
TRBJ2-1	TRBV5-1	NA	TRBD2	TGCGCCAGCAGTGCCCTTGGACTAGCGGAATACAATGAGCAGTTCTTC	CASSALGLAEYNEQFF
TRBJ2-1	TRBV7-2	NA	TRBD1	TGTGCCAGCAGCTCCCGCTTTGGGACAGGGGGGAATGAGCAGTTCTTC	CASSSRFGTGGNEQFF
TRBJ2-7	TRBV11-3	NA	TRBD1	TGTGCCAGCAGTTACACCGGGACAGGGGCCGAGCAGTACTTC	CASSYTGTGAEQYF
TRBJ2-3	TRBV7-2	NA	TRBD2	TGTGCCAGCAGCTTAGGTAGCGGGAGCACAGATACGCAGTATTTT	CASSLGSGSTDTQYF
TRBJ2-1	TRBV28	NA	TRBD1	TGTGCCAGCGCCCCCCCCGGGACAGGGGAATTCAATGAGCAGTTCTTC	CASAPPGTGEFNEQFF
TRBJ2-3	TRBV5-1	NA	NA	TGCGCCAGCAGCTTCAGGACGCCTAGCACAGATACGCAGTATTTT	CASSFRTPSTDTQYF
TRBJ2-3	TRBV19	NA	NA	TGTGCCAGTAGTATGTCCGGGGGCCAGGGGATATACGCGCAGTATTTT	CASSMSGGQGIYAQYF
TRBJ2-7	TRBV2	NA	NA	TGTGCCAGCAGTCCCGTATTTGAGCAGTACTTC	CASSPVFEQYF
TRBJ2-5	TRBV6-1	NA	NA	TGTGCCAGCAGTGCAACAGAAGTAGAGACCCAGTACTTC	CASSATEVETQYF